Shown below are 18 T cell receptor beta chains from a single sample sequenced in a study of beta chain features in type 1 diabetes. The authors reverse transcribed all of the isolated RNA, so sequencing captured expressed TCRB transcripts. TCRdb's copy holds only in-frame clones and misses some; the assay was immunoSEQ multiplex PCR. The sample includes around 290,000 clones, around 7.3% of them seen just once. What was sequenced was central memory CD4+ T cells from blood. These receptors all stem from a woman aged 18-29 years in good health.

This sequence joins TRBV30 and TRBJ1-5; 10 positions agree with TRBD1. The J segment lost 4 bases and the V segment lost 3 bases, leaving 0 bases of the junction unmatched. This CDR3 region has 13 residues. Germline V gene lookup returns CDR1 GTSNPN and CDR2 SVGIG (reference sequence). DNA for the CDR3: TGTGCCTGGAGGGGACAGGGGAATCAGCCCCAGCATTTT. Translating it yields CAWRGQGNQPQHF.

The sample holds a few counts of this clone. The genes are TRBV5-4 and TRBJ1-1; TRBD1 agrees at 9 bases. CDR1 and CDR2 from the germline V gene are SGHNT and YYREEE (reference sequence). The V and J ends lost 1 base and 12 bases, in that order; junction bases with no gene match: 7. There are 13 residues in the CDR3. For the CDR3, the DNA is TGTGCCAGCAGCTTGAAGGGACAGGGAAAAACTTTCTTT. It specifies CASSLKGQGKTFF.

This clone was observed a handful of times. V is TRBV6-6 and J is TRBJ2-2; no reliable D call. Deletions cut 4 bases from V and 0 bases from J, with 12 bases between. CDR1 is MNHNY, CDR2 SVGAGI, per germline (reference sequence). CDR3 size: 16 residues. The CDR3 here is CASSFGHLANTGELFF. CDR3 nucleotides: TGTGCCAGCAGTTTCGGGCATCTAGCGAACACCGGGGAGCTGTTTTTT.

This clone was seen a handful of times. The rearrangement uses TRBV10-3 and TRBJ2-1; D gene unclear. V dropped 4 bases and J dropped 0 bases, with 10 bases sitting between them. CDR1 is ENHRY, CDR2 SYGVKD, per germline. The CDR3 runs to 15 residues. CDR3 coding DNA: TGTGCCATCAGTGGGGCCGAAAGCTCCTACAATGAGCAGTTCTTC. This encodes CAISGAESSYNEQFF.

A few counts support this clone. This chain connects TRBV5-1 to TRBJ1-1, with 8 bases that match TRBD1. The CDR3 contains 14 residues. J gave up 5 bases and V 3 bases, and 6 bases lay outside the gene matches. From germline, CDR1 is SGHRS and CDR2 YFSETQ. As DNA, the CDR3 is TGCGCCAGCAGCTCGGGACAGGTGATAACTGAAGCTTTCTTT. Translated: CASSSGQVITEAFF.

This clone occurred a few times. V usage is TRBV6-6 and J usage is TRBJ2-7, with unresolved D. The CDR3 runs 13 residues. Germline values: CDR1 MNHNY, CDR2 SVGAGI (reference sequence). Trimming took 6 bases from V and 7 from J, leaving 16 bases between them. CDR3 loop: CASRDAVMGEQYV. DNA for the CDR3: TGTGCCAGCAGGGACGCCGTGATGGGTGAGCAGTACGTC.

V and J are TRBV4-1 and TRBJ1-3; D ambiguous. This CDR3 has 15 amino acids. Trimming took 0 bases from V and 4 from J, leaving 10 bases between them. Germline V gene lookup returns CDR1 MGHRA and CDR2 YSYEKL. CDR3 residues: CASSQDPLQGNTIYF. CDR3 nucleotides: TGCGCCAGCAGCCAAGATCCCCTACAGGGAAACACCATATATTTT.

The DNA for the CDR3 is TGTGCCACCAGCAGTGAGGAGACAGGGGAATTTTTAACCGGGGAGCTGTTTTTT. Encoded protein: CATSSEETGEFLTGELFF. The V gene is TRBV15, the J gene TRBJ2-2, with TRBD1 identical over 8 bases. Germline V gene sequence: CDR1 LNHNV, CDR2 YYDKDF (reference sequence). CDR3 length: 18 amino acids. Losses at the gene ends were 3 bases for V and 5 bases for J; bases not matched to a gene: 14.

The chain has TRBV6-6 and TRBJ1-2, with unresolved D. This CDR3 has 16 residues. CDR1 is MNHNY, CDR2 SVGAGI, per germline (reference sequence). Trimming removed 2 bases at V and 3 bases at J, with 16 bases between. CDR3 DNA: TGTGCCAGCAGTTACCCTGCGGGGAGGTTGGACTATGGCTACACCTTC. Protein: CASSYPAGRLDYGYTF.

This clone was counted many times. CDR3 residues: CASRIGTSDYNEQFF. For the CDR3, the DNA is TGTGCCAGCAGAATCGGGACTTCCGACTACAATGAGCAGTTCTTC. The chain uses TRBV7-2 and TRBJ2-1, with TRBD2 as a possible D gene (6 bases). The CDR3 extends over 15 amino acids. The V and J ends lost 6 bases and 3 bases respectively, with 15 bases between them. Germline-derived CDR1 and CDR2 are SGHTA and FQGNSA.

The chain has TRBV7-2 and TRBJ2-4; D not certain. The CDR3 extends over 14 amino acids. V gave up 1 base and J gave up 5 bases, with 9 bases separating them. The V gene's germline CDR1 is SGHTA and CDR2 FQGNSA. The CDR3 sequence is CASSLGAWENIQYF. In nucleotides, the CDR3 is TGTGCCAGCAGCTTAGGCGCCTGGGAAAACATTCAGTACTTC.

This clone was counted a few times. The V call is TRBV7-8, the J call TRBJ1-1; D is perhaps TRBD1 (6 bases). CDR1 is SGHVS, CDR2 FQNEAQ, per germline. This CDR3 comprises 15 residues. The V gene lost 2 bases and the J gene lost 4 bases, with 14 bases spanning the gap. The CDR3, as DNA: TGTGCCAGCAGCTTAATTGGGGGGGCGAGCACTGAAGCTTTCTTT. Amino acids: CASSLIGGASTEAFF.

The V call is TRBV28, the J call TRBJ2-7; D is ambiguous. Per the germline V gene, CDR1 is MDHEN and CDR2 is SYDVKM. The CDR3 runs 12 residues. V was pared by 8 bases and J by 2 bases, with 10 bases between. This CDR3 reads CASGDITYEQYV. The CDR3 nucleotides read TGTGCCAGCGGTGACATTACCTACGAGCAGTACGTC.

In this sample, this clone turned up a few times. The V gene is TRBV5-4, the J gene TRBJ2-2, with D possibly TRBD2 on 5 matching bases. This CDR3 has 16 residues. Trimming shortened V by 5 bases and J by 2 bases, and 16 bases separated the two germline ends. Germline V gives CDR1 SGHNT, CDR2 YYREEE (reference sequence). The CDR3, as DNA: TGTGCCAGCAGAGGGCGGGCAGAGGGTAACACCGGGGAGCTGTTTTTT. As protein: CASRGRAEGNTGELFF.

This chain links TRBV5-5 with TRBJ2-3, with TRBD2 as a possible D gene (6 bases). This CDR3 has 16 residues. Germline V gene lookup returns CDR1 SGHKS and CDR2 YYEKEE (reference sequence). Trimming took off 0 bases at V and 3 bases at J, with 14 bases between the two ends. The CDR3 sequence: CASSLEVAAVTDTQYF. The CDR3 bases are TGTGCCAGCAGCTTGGAGGTAGCGGCCGTAACAGATACGCAGTATTTT. The whole variable domain, remainder taken from reference TRBV5-5 and TRBJ2-3, is DAGVTQSPTHLIKTRGQQVTLRCSPISGHKSVSWYQQVLGQGPQFIFQYYEKEERGRGNFPDRFSARQFPNYSSELNVNALLLGDSALYLCASSLEVAAVTDTQYFGPGTRLTVL.

The chain couples TRBV5-1 to TRBJ2-7; maybe TRBD1 (5 bases). The CDR3 is made up of 14 amino acids. Germline CDR1 SGHRS, CDR2 YFSETQ. The V and J ends lost 0 bases and 7 bases respectively, with 14 bases between them. The CDR3 loop reads CASSLVRQPGEQYF. For the CDR3, the DNA is TGCGCCAGCAGCTTGGTTAGACAGCCTGGAGAGCAGTACTTC.

J is TRBJ1-5 and V is TRBV5-1; no reliable D call. V was cut by 4 bases and J by 3 bases, with 14 bases left in between. There are 15 residues in the CDR3. Germline CDR1 is SGHRS and CDR2 is YFSETQ. The CDR3 sequence: CASSPDGVNNQPQHF. The CDR3 DNA sequence: TGCGCCAGCAGCCCAGACGGAGTTAACAATCAGCCCCAGCATTTT.

The chain is built from TRBV6-5 and TRBJ1-3; 7 bases line up with TRBD1. Germline values: CDR1 MNHEY, CDR2 SVGAGI. Trimming cost V 6 bases and J 0 bases; bases outside gene matches: 5. CDR3 size: 15 residues. This CDR3 is CASSKAGGSGNTIYF. CDR3 bases: TGTGCCAGCAGCAAAGCAGGGGGCTCTGGAAACACCATATATTTT.